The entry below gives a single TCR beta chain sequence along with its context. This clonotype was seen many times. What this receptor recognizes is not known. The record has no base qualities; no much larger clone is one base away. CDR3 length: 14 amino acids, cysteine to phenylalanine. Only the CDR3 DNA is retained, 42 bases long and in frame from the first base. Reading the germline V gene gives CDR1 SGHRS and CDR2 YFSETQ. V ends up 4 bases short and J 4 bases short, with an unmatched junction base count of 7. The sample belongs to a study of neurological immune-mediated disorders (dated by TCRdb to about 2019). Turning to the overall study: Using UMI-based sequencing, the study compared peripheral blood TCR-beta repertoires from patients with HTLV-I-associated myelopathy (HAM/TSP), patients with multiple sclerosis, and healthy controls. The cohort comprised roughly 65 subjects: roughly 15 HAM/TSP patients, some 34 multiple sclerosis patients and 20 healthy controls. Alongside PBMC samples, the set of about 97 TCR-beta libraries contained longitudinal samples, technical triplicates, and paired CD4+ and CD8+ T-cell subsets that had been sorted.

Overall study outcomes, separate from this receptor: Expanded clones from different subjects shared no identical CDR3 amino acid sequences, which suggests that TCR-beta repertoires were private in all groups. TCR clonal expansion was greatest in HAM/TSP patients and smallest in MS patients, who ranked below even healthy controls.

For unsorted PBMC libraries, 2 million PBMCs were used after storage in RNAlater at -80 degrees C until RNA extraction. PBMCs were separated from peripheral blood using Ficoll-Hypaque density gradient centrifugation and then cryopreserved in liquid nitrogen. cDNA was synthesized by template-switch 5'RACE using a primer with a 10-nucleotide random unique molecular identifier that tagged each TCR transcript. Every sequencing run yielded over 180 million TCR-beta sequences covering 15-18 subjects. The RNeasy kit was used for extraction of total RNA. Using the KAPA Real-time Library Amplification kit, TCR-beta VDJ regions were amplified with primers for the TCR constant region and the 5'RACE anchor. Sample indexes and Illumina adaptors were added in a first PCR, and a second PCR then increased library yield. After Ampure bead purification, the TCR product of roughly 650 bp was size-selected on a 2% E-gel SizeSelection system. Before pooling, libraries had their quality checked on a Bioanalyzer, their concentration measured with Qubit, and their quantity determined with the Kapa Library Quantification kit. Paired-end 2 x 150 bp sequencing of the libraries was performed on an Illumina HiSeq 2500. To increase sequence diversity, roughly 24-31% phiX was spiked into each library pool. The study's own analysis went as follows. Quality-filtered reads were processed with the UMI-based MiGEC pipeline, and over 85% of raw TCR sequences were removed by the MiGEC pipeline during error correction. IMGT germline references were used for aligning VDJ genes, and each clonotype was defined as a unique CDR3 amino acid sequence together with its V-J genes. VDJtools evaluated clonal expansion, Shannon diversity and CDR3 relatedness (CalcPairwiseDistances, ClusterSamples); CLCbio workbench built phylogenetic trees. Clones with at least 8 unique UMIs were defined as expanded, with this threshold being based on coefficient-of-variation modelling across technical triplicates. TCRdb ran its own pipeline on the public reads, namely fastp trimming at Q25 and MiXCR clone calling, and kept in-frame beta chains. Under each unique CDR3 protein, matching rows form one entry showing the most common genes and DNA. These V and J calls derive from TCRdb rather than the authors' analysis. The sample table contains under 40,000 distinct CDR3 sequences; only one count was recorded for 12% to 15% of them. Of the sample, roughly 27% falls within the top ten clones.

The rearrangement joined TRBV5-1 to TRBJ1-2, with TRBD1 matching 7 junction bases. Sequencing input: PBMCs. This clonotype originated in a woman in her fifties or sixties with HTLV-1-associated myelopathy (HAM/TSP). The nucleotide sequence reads TGCGCCAGCAGCGGTGACAGGGTTGGCTATGGCTACACCTTC. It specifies CASSGDRVGYGYTF. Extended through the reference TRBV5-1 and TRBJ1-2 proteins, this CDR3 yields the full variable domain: KAGVTQTPRYLIKTRGQQVTLSCSPISGHRSVSWYQQTPGQGLQFLFEYFSETQRNKGNFPGRFSGRQFSNSRSEMNVSTLELGDSALYLCASSGDRVGYGYTFGSGTRLTVV.